A single sample is the source of the 28 T cell receptor beta chains below, sequenced in a study of shared clonotypes between healthy human individuals. Profiling relied on immunoSEQ multiplex PCR, and the TCRdb table lists in-frame clones only, not all of them. The sample records fewer than 600,000 clones, less than 85% being singletons. Sequencing was carried out using PBMCs. The receptors come from a woman in her 40s in good health. Some clones in this sample may be carry-over from other donors' samples.

A few counts support this clone. V usage is TRBV18 and J usage is TRBJ2-7; 7 bases line up with TRBD2. This CDR3 is 15 amino acids long. Trimming removed 4 bases from V and 0 bases from J; junction bases left unmatched: 6. In germline, CDR1 is KGHSH, CDR2 LQKENI. The CDR3 loop is CASSRPLANSYEQYF. CDR3 nucleotide sequence: TGTGCCAGCTCACGACCACTAGCGAACTCCTACGAGCAGTACTTC.

This clone showed up just a few times. This rearrangement joins TRBV13 to TRBJ2-7, with 12 bases that match TRBD1. This CDR3 region has 15 residues. V shed 3 bases and J 5 bases; nucleotides not matched to a gene: 5. The germline CDR1 and CDR2 sequences are PRHDT and FYEKMQ (reference sequence). CDR3 in DNA: TGTGCCAGCAGCTTTTCGGGACAGGGGGCCCACGAGCAGTACTTC. Translated, it gives CASSFSGQGAHEQYF. The full variable domain, its missing parts supplied by reference TRBV13 and TRBJ2-7, is AAGVIQSPRHLIKEKRETATLKCYPIPRHDTVYWYQQGPGQDPQFLISFYEKMQSDKGSIPDRFSAQQFSDYHSELNMSSLELGDSALYFCASSFSGQGAHEQYFGPGTRLTVT.

This clone was seen more than once but under ten times. The J gene is TRBJ2-7, the V gene TRBV7-2; 8 nucleotides match TRBD1. V shed 1 base, J shed 1 base, and the junction held 3 bases outside the gene matches. The germline V gene has CDR1 SGHTA and CDR2 FQGNSA. The CDR3 has 15 residues. The DNA of the CDR3 is TGTGCCAGCAGCTTAGTGGGGACAGGATCCTACGAGCAGTACTTC. It yields the protein CASSLVGTGSYEQYF.

Points on this clone: In the same sample, other DNA sequences code for this CDR3. This sequence joins TRBV5-6 and TRBJ1-5; 10 nucleotides align to TRBD1. V lost 4 bases, J lost 6 bases, and 1 base stayed unmatched. The CDR3 consists of 13 residues. Germline V gene data show CDR1 as SGHDT and CDR2 as YYEEEE. The CDR3 sequence: CASSRDRGQPQHF. CDR3 sequence (DNA): TGTGCCAGCAGCCGGGACAGGGGTCAGCCCCAGCATTTT.

The gene calls are TRBV5-8 and TRBJ2-1; 9 bases line up with TRBD2. Germline V gene lookup returns CDR1 SGHTS and CDR2 YDEGEE. With V trimmed by 4 bases and J by 10 bases, 12 bases remained unmatched. The CDR3 consists of 15 residues. This CDR3 reads CASSPRSGRSWEQFF. In nucleotides, the CDR3 is TGTGCCAGCAGCCCCCGGAGCGGGAGGTCCTGGGAGCAGTTCTTC. The whole variable domain, remainder taken from reference TRBV5-8 and TRBJ2-1, is EAGVTQSPTHLIKTRGQQATLRCSPISGHTSVYWYQQALGLGLQFLLWYDEGEERNRGNFPPRFSGRQFPNYSSELNVNALELEDSALYLCASSPRSGRSWEQFFGPGTRLTVL.

The gene calls are TRBV7-2 and TRBJ2-7; D is perhaps TRBD1 (5 bases). Germline-derived CDR1 and CDR2 are SGHTA and FQGNSA. The CDR3 is 12 residues long. V was trimmed by 4 bases and J by 3 bases, leaving 7 bases between them. CDR3 DNA sequence: TGTGCCAGCAGCTATCAGGGCTACGAGCAGTACTTC. Protein sequence: CASSYQGYEQYF. The entire variable domain, with the rest obtained from reference TRBV7-2 and TRBJ2-7, is as follows: GAGVSQSPSNKVTEKGKDVELRCDPISGHTALYWYRQSLGQGLEFLIYFQGNSAPDKSGLPSDRFSAERTGGSVSTLTIQRTQQEDSAVYLCASSYQGYEQYFGPGTRLTVT.

The chain is built from TRBV10-3 and TRBJ2-3, with 7 bases that match TRBD1. The CDR3 length is 13 residues. Germline assignment: CDR1 ENHRY and CDR2 SYGVKD. J was trimmed by 6 bases and V by 10 bases; bases with no gene match: 10. As DNA, the CDR3 is TGTGCCACCACAGGGGTACTCCTGGATACGCAGTATTTT. Its protein product is CATTGVLLDTQYF.

The genes are TRBV15 and TRBJ2-3; TRBD2 matches 13 bases. This CDR3 has 18 amino acids. Germline V gene data show CDR1 as LNHNV and CDR2 as YYDKDF (reference sequence). V gave up 1 base and J gave up 6 bases; unmatched junction bases: 10. CDR3 amino acids: CATSRVGLAGVVADTQYF. CDR3 DNA: TGTGCCACCAGCAGAGTAGGACTAGCGGGAGTGGTGGCGGATACGCAGTATTTT.

V usage is TRBV4-1 and J usage is TRBJ2-6, with 7 bases identical to TRBD2. Germline V gene lookup returns CDR1 MGHRA and CDR2 YSYEKL. The V segment lost 4 bases and the J segment 0 bases; nucleotides outside the gene matches: 15. This CDR3 is 20 amino acids long. Here the CDR3 reads CASSRTRFVRENSGANVLTF. The CDR3 nucleotides are TGCGCCAGCAGCCGGACTAGGTTTGTCAGGGAGAACTCTGGGGCCAACGTCCTGACTTTC.

In this sample, this clone turned up once. An end of the junction differs from the germline gene, which may be a read error. The chain's CDR3 is CASSSGIGGSYNEQFF. The CDR3 bases are TGTGCTAGCAGTTCAGGGATCGGGGGCTCCTACAATGAGCAGTTCTTC. This rearrangement joins TRBV7-7 to TRBJ2-1; TRBD2 is a possible D gene (6 bases). Per germline, CDR1 SSHAT and CDR2 FNYEAQ (reference sequence). CDR3 length equals 16 residues. Supplemented by reference TRBV7-7 and TRBJ2-1, the full variable domain reads GAGVSQSPRYKVTKRGQDVTLRCDPISSHATLYWYQQALGQGPEFLTYFNYEAQPDKSGLPSDRFSAERPEGSISTLTIQRTEQRDSAMYRCASSSGIGGSYNEQFFGPGTRLTVL.

The genes are TRBV5-4 and TRBJ2-2; D is undetermined. V lost 7 bases, J lost 3 bases, and 10 bases lay in between. This CDR3 has 13 amino acids. Germline values: CDR1 SGHNT, CDR2 YYREEE (reference sequence). This CDR3 reads CASSDPYTGELFF. CDR3 DNA sequence: TGTGCCAGCTCTGACCCCTACACCGGGGAGCTGTTTTTT.

The rearrangement joins TRBV11-1 to TRBJ2-6; D is perhaps TRBD2 (5 bases). The CDR3 loop spans 15 amino acids. Per germline, CDR1 SGHAT and CDR2 FQDESV (reference sequence). Trimming took off 7 bases at V and 2 bases at J, with 12 bases between the two ends. The CDR3 loop reads CASTGRTPGANVLTF. The CDR3 DNA is TGTGCCAGCACCGGTCGGACTCCTGGGGCCAACGTCCTGACTTTC.

This clone was observed once. This chain uses TRBV2 with TRBJ1-4; D is undetermined. The ends were cut back, 7 bases at V and 5 bases at J, with 11 bases in the middle. The germline CDR1 and CDR2 sequences are SNHLY and FYNNEI. The CDR3 spans 13 residues. In nucleotides, the CDR3 is TGTGCCAGCATTTATCAGAGCAATGAAAAACTGTTTTTT. This gives the protein CASIYQSNEKLFF.

This clone was observed once. The same CDR3 is also encoded by other DNA sequences in this sample. CDR3 coding DNA: TGTGCCAGCTCACCTGGACAGTCCTATAACTATGGCTACACCTTC. Translated: CASSPGQSYNYGYTF. The chain combines TRBV18 with TRBJ1-2, with D maybe TRBD1 (6 bases). Trimming shortened V by 3 bases and J by 1 base, and 12 bases separated the two germline ends. Germline V gene sequence: CDR1 KGHSH, CDR2 LQKENI. The CDR3 totals 15 residues.

The rearrangement joins TRBV6-1 to TRBJ2-3; 7 positions match TRBD1. CDR1 is MNHNS, CDR2 SASEGT, per germline. The CDR3 length is 16 residues. After removal of 0 bases from V and 1 base from J, the junction contained 4 bases not matched to a gene. In nucleotides, the CDR3 is TGTGCCAGCAGTGAAGCGAGTCAGGGGGGCACAGATACGCAGTATTTT. Amino acids: CASSEASQGGTDTQYF.

The chain employs TRBV6-1 and TRBJ1-2; 7 nucleotides agree with TRBD1. Germline CDR1 reads MNHNS; CDR2 reads SASEGT. CDR3 size: 13 residues. J lost 4 bases, V lost 6 bases, and 5 bases had no gene match. The CDR3 DNA reads as TGTGCCAGCAGGGAGGACAGGTTCTATGGCTACACCTTC. Translating gives CASREDRFYGYTF.

The chain joins TRBV7-2 to TRBJ1-4; D remains ambiguous. Deletions cut 1 base from V and 5 bases from J, with 11 bases between. The CDR3 is 15 residues long. Germline V gene data show CDR1 as SGHTA and CDR2 as FQGNSA. The CDR3 nucleotides are TGTGCCAGCAGCTTAGTAGGCAGGCTCAATGAAAAACTGTTTTTT. Its protein is CASSLVGRLNEKLFF.

V gene TRBV4-1 combines with J gene TRBJ2-6, with 11 bases matching TRBD2. Germline assignment: CDR1 MGHRA and CDR2 YSYEKL. J lost 3 bases, V lost 6 bases, and 7 bases had no gene match. The CDR3 consists of 17 residues. The CDR3 region is CASRNLGLAVGANVLTF. In nucleotides, the CDR3 is TGCGCCAGCAGGAATCTGGGACTAGCGGTTGGGGCCAACGTCCTGACTTTC.

This clone was observed a few times. The chain carries TRBV11-2 and TRBJ2-7, with D hard to call. CDR3 length equals 14 residues. V lost 2 bases to trimming and J lost 0 bases, with 8 bases between them. In germline, CDR1 is SGHAT, CDR2 FQNNGV. In DNA form, the CDR3 reads TGTGCCAGCAGCTTATATCCAGACTCCTACGAGCAGTACTTC. Amino acid sequence: CASSLYPDSYEQYF.

The chain combines TRBV9 with TRBJ2-7; 10 nucleotides align to TRBD1. Germline-derived CDR1 and CDR2 are SGDLS and YYNGEE. Losses at the gene ends were 3 bases for V and 6 bases for J; bases not matched to a gene: 12. The CDR3 spans 16 residues. Written as DNA, the CDR3 is TGTGCCAGCAGCGCCGCCGGACAGGGGGTCCCACGCGAGCAGTACTTC. It encodes CASSAAGQGVPREQYF.

The chain has TRBV27 and TRBJ2-3, with D perhaps assigned TRBD1 or TRBD2 (7 bases each). CDR3 size: 16 residues. The V gene's germline CDR1 is MNHEY and CDR2 SMNVEV (reference sequence). V was cut by 5 bases and J by 0 bases, with 15 bases left in between. CDR3 protein: CASSPKRDSSTDTQYF. The CDR3 DNA is TGTGCCAGCAGTCCGAAGCGGGACAGCAGCACAGATACGCAGTATTTT.

The chain is built from TRBV6-4 and TRBJ2-4, with 8 bases lining up with TRBD1. The J segment lost 1 base and the V segment lost 4 bases, leaving 6 bases of the junction unmatched. The V gene's germline CDR1 is MRHNA and CDR2 SNTAGT. The CDR3 extends over 16 amino acids. CDR3 sequence reads: CASSGRGLGAKNIQYF. CDR3 nucleotides: TGTGCCAGCAGTGGCAGGGGGCTGGGGGCCAAAAACATTCAGTACTTC.

This sequence joins TRBV30 and TRBJ2-1; 10 bases agree with TRBD1. CDR1 is GTSNPN and CDR2 is SVGIG in the germline V gene (reference sequence). The V segment lost 7 bases and the J segment 3 bases; nucleotides outside the gene matches: 6. This CDR3 comprises 14 residues. CDR3 in DNA: TGTGCCTCCCGCAGGGACAGGGGCTACAATGAGCAGTTCTTC. It specifies CASRRDRGYNEQFF.

This sequence joins TRBV13 and TRBJ2-7, with D possibly being TRBD2 (5 bases). CDR1 and CDR2 (germline): PRHDT, FYEKMQ (reference sequence). V shed 5 bases and J shed 2 bases, with 19 bases lying between them. The CDR3 covers 16 residues. The CDR3 loop is CASSTHRGPSPYEQYF. The CDR3 nucleotides read TGTGCCAGCAGCACCCACCGGGGTCCGAGTCCCTACGAGCAGTACTTC.

The chain carries TRBV11-2 and TRBJ2-5; 9 bases are shared with TRBD1. CDR1 and CDR2 (germline): SGHAT, FQNNGV. The CDR3 has 16 amino acids. The V gene end was trimmed by 6 bases and the J gene end by 2 bases; junction bases not matched to a gene: 10. CDR3 sequence: CASRPWGQGSQETQYF. In DNA form, the CDR3 reads TGTGCCAGCAGACCCTGGGGACAGGGATCGCAAGAGACCCAGTACTTC.

The chain combines TRBV6-5 with TRBJ2-5; TRBD2 matches at 8 bases. Germline CDR1 reads MNHEY; CDR2 reads SVGAGI. Trimming at V came to 8 bases and at J to 5 bases, leaving 4 bases not matched to a gene. This CDR3 comprises 12 residues. The CDR3 coding sequence is TGTGCCAGCGGCGGGGGGATCGAGACCCAGTACTTC. This encodes CASGGGIETQYF.

This chain joins TRBV5-1 and TRBJ2-1, with 15 bases lining up with TRBD2. This CDR3 has 19 amino acids. The germline gives CDR1 SGHRS, CDR2 YFSETQ. V lost 4 bases to trimming and J lost 2 bases; unmatched junction nucleotides: 10. CDR3: CASSHSGTSGRRTYNEQFF. The CDR3 bases are TGCGCCAGCAGCCATTCCGGGACTAGCGGGAGGAGAACCTACAATGAGCAGTTCTTC.

The genes are TRBV18 and TRBJ2-5, with D perhaps assigned TRBD1 or TRBD2 (6 bases each). This CDR3 comprises 15 residues. Germline assignment: CDR1 KGHSH and CDR2 LQKENI. V was shortened by 6 bases and J by 5 bases, with 19 bases between the two germline ends. This CDR3 reads CASSAGASDWETQYF. The CDR3 DNA sequence: TGTGCCAGCTCTGCAGGGGCTAGCGATTGGGAGACCCAGTACTTC.